These T cell receptor beta chains were read from a single sample in a study of glioma-infiltrating T cells after dendritic cell vaccination. Data came from immunoSEQ multiplex PCR; TCRdb stores just in-frame clones and leaves some out. This sample carries approximately 91,000 clones, around four fifths of them seen once, and the ten largest clones take over 2%. The sequencing here drew on blood, taken after dendritic cell vaccination. The receptors shown here come from a human donor with glioblastoma. The CDR3 runs from the conserved cysteine through the conserved F or W. D genes are given only for firm matches. Clone size appears in some rows only: once, few, many, or a class for an expanded clone.

d_call: .; v_call: TRBV29-1; j_call: TRBJ1-2; clone_size: .; cdr3_nt: TGCAGCGTTGAGGTTTGGGACACATCTAACTATGGCTACACCTTC; cdr3_aa: CSVEVWDTSNYGYTF
d_call: .; v_call: TRBV6-1; j_call: TRBJ1-3; clone_size: .; cdr3_nt: TGTGCCAGCAGTCCCCAACAGGCGAAAGGAAACACCATATATTTT; cdr3_aa: CASSPQQAKGNTIYF
d_call: TRBD2; v_call: TRBV2; j_call: TRBJ2-1; clone_size: .; cdr3_nt: TGTGCCAGCAGGGTAGCGGGAGGGTCCTACAATGAGCAGTTCTTC; cdr3_aa: CASRVAGGSYNEQFF
d_call: .; v_call: TRBV9; j_call: TRBJ1-2; clone_size: .; cdr3_nt: TGTGCCAGCAGCGTAGACAGTTATGGCTACACCTTC; cdr3_aa: CASSVDSYGYTF
d_call: .; v_call: TRBV6-5; j_call: TRBJ1-1; clone_size: .; cdr3_nt: TGTGCCAGCAGTCAAAACAGGATGAACACTGAAGCTTTCTTT; cdr3_aa: CASSQNRMNTEAFF
d_call: TRBD1; v_call: TRBV4-2; j_call: TRBJ1-5; clone_size: .; cdr3_nt: TGTGCCAGCAGCCAAGCGGTTGGGACAGTTGATCAGCCCCAGCATTTT; cdr3_aa: CASSQAVGTVDQPQHF
d_call: TRBD2; v_call: TRBV6-6; j_call: TRBJ2-5; clone_size: .; cdr3_nt: TGTGCCAGCAGTTACTCCGGTGGGAGGGGAGGGGAGACCCAGTACTTC; cdr3_aa: CASSYSGGRGGETQYF
d_call: .; v_call: TRBV7-3; j_call: TRBJ2-2; clone_size: .; cdr3_nt: TGTGCCAGCAGCTTATCAGGGGCGGCCGGGGAGCTGTTTTTT; cdr3_aa: CASSLSGAAGELFF
d_call: TRBD1; v_call: TRBV7-8; j_call: TRBJ1-1; clone_size: .; cdr3_nt: TGTGCCAGCAGCCCCCGGACAGGGCTCGGCACTGAAGCTTTCTTT; cdr3_aa: CASSPRTGLGTEAFF
d_call: .; v_call: TRBV29-1; j_call: TRBJ2-3; clone_size: .; cdr3_nt: TGCAGCGTTGGTTCAGAGGTTGGTACGCAGTATTTT; cdr3_aa: CSVGSEVGTQYF
d_call: .; v_call: TRBV5-4; j_call: TRBJ1-6; clone_size: .; cdr3_nt: TGTGCCAGCAGCCTACAGGGCCTAGGATCACCCCTCCACTTT; cdr3_aa: CASSLQGLGSPLHF
d_call: .; v_call: TRBV7-6; j_call: TRBJ1-6; clone_size: medium-sized; cdr3_nt: TGTGCCAGCAGCTTAGGTGGAGTACAACCACCCCTCCACTTT; cdr3_aa: CASSLGGVQPPLHF
d_call: .; v_call: TRBV6-1; j_call: TRBJ1-5; clone_size: once; cdr3_nt: TGTGCCAGCAGCGAACTATACACAGGAGAGGATAGAGGCAATCAGCCCCAGCATTTT; cdr3_aa: CASSELYTGEDRGNQPQHF
d_call: .; v_call: TRBV6-5; j_call: TRBJ2-5; clone_size: .; cdr3_nt: TGTGCCAGCAGTTACTCTTTTTCCAACAGCCAAGAGACCCAGTACTTC; cdr3_aa: CASSYSFSNSQETQYF
d_call: .; v_call: TRBV2; j_call: TRBJ1-3; clone_size: .; cdr3_nt: TGTGCCAGCAGTGAGCAGTTCTCTGGAAACACCATATATTTT; cdr3_aa: CASSEQFSGNTIYF
d_call: TRBD2; v_call: TRBV13; j_call: TRBJ2-1; clone_size: .; cdr3_nt: TGTGCCAGCAGCTCCCGTACTCAGCTAGCGGGGGGTAGGTATGAGCAGTTCTTC; cdr3_aa: CASSSRTQLAGGRYEQFF